A single sample gave rise to the 32 T cell receptor beta chains below, sequenced in a study of HIV-infected children after antiretroviral therapy interruption. Unique molecular identifiers were included in an RNA-based 3' RACE TCR library. One entry per CDR3 protein, called by TCRdb with MiXCR from the 3' RACE reads. The sample records roughly 46,000 distinct CDR3 sequences, more than 3.5% being singletons. Treatment indicated: PENTA 11 planned treatment interruption arm or continuous ART arm. Specimen: CD45RA+ CD4+ T cells from PBMCs, pooled from several time points, collected from a donor given antiretroviral therapy, either interrupted or continuous. As to subset: naive CD4+ CD45RA+ CD45RO- T cells. The receptors derive from a pool of human donors with HIV.

This clonotype was counted many times. This chain links TRBV7-8 with TRBJ2-5; no reliable D call. V was cut by 4 bases and J by 4 bases, with 13 bases left in between. Germline V CDR1 and CDR2: SGHVS, FQNEAQ. The CDR3 spans 14 residues. In DNA form, the CDR3 reads TGTGCCAGCAGCTCCCCCGGCGGAAGAGAGACCCAGTACTTC. Residues: CASSSPGGRETQYF.

This clonotype was recorded many times. The genes are TRBV20-1 and TRBJ1-3; D may be TRBD1 (5 bases). CDR1 and CDR2 from the germline V gene are DFQATT and SNEGSKA (reference sequence). V was clipped by 1 base and J by 0 bases, with 7 bases between them. The CDR3 is 14 amino acids. The CDR3 reads CSARVGGSGNTIYF. The CDR3 region has the DNA TGCAGTGCTAGAGTGGGGGGCTCTGGAAACACCATATATTTT.

There are a few counts of this clonotype. The chain joins TRBV20-1 to TRBJ1-4, with 8 bases aligning to TRBD1. This CDR3 contains 14 residues. Germline lookup yields CDR1 DFQATT and CDR2 SNEGSKA (reference sequence). V shed 6 bases, J shed 5 bases, and the junction held 8 bases outside the gene matches. CDR3 coding DNA: TGCAGTGCGGCTTCAGGGGGCGGGAATGAAAAACTGTTTTTT. Its translation: CSAASGGGNEKLFF.

This clonotype was found a few times. This chain links TRBV4-2 with TRBJ2-1; D possibly corresponds to TRBD2 (6 bases). CDR1 LGHNA and CDR2 YNFKEQ come from the germline V gene. Trimming took off 3 bases at V and 0 bases at J, with 9 bases between the two ends. The CDR3 has 15 amino acids. The CDR3 DNA reads TGTGCCAGCAGCCATCGGGAGTTCTCCTACAATGAGCAGTTCTTC. Translated, it gives CASSHREFSYNEQFF.

This clonotype was seen a few times. The gene calls are TRBV7-2 and TRBJ1-2, with D hard to call. V was clipped by 0 bases and J by 2 bases, with 7 bases between them. Per germline, CDR1 SGHTA and CDR2 FQGNSA. This CDR3 region has 14 residues. CDR3 DNA sequence: TGTGCCAGCAGCTTAGCGCTAGGGAACTATGGCTACACCTTC. This translates into CASSLALGNYGYTF.

The chain uses TRBV19 and TRBJ1-3; D may be TRBD1 (5 bases). The CDR3 loop spans 13 amino acids. Germline assignment: CDR1 LNHDA and CDR2 SQIVND (reference sequence). V lost 8 bases to trimming and J lost 2 bases, with 10 bases between them. The CDR3 loop reads CASATGAGNTIYF. CDR3 coding DNA: TGTGCCAGTGCCACGGGGGCTGGAAACACCATATATTTT.

There are many counts of this clonotype. V is TRBV20-1 and J is TRBJ2-7, with TRBD2 matching over 13 bases. CDR1 is DFQATT and CDR2 is SNEGSKA in the germline V gene (reference sequence). The CDR3 has 16 amino acids. Unmatched junction bases numbered 6, after V lost 3 bases and J lost 1 base. CDR3 in DNA: TGCAGTGCTAGGGACTCGACTAGCGGGGGGTCCTACGAGCAGTACTTC. Residues: CSARDSTSGGSYEQYF.

In this sample, this clonotype turned up a few times. The chain employs TRBV15 and TRBJ2-3; D unresolved. Trimming cost V 5 bases and J 4 bases, with 7 bases left between them. The germline CDR1 and CDR2 sequences are LNHNV and YYDKDF (reference sequence). The CDR3 length is 12 residues. The CDR3 is CATSRRADTQYF. The DNA of the CDR3 is TGTGCCACCAGCCGTCGGGCAGATACGCAGTATTTT.

This clonotype was counted at least ten times. The V and J genes are TRBV7-2 and TRBJ2-5, with D perhaps TRBD2 (6 bases). The ends were cut back, 5 bases at V and 2 bases at J, with 21 bases in the middle. CDR3 length: 17 amino acids. Germline V gives CDR1 SGHTA, CDR2 FQGNSA. CDR3 bases: TGTGCCAGCAGCCAGGGACGGGGGAGCACGCAGCAAGAGACCCAGTACTTC. Its protein product is CASSQGRGSTQQETQYF.

The sample holds a few counts of this clonotype. CDR3 amino acids: CSAMSSNQPQHF. CDR3 nucleotides: TGCAGTGCTATGAGTAGCAATCAGCCCCAGCATTTT. The rearrangement joins TRBV20-1 to TRBJ1-5; D unresolved. The germline V and J ends were trimmed by 4 bases and 0 bases, with 4 bases remaining between them. Germline V gives CDR1 DFQATT, CDR2 SNEGSKA (reference sequence). The CDR3 sequence is 12 residues long.

This clonotype was seen a handful of times. The chain carries TRBV3-1 and TRBJ1-2; possibly TRBD1 for D (5 bases). From germline, CDR1 is LGHDT and CDR2 YNNKEL (reference sequence). V dropped 2 bases and J dropped 7 bases, with 11 bases sitting between them. The CDR3 is 13 amino acids. This CDR3 is CASSQLDSTGYTF. The CDR3 nucleotides are TGTGCCAGCAGCCAATTAGACAGTACTGGCTACACCTTC.

This clonotype was found a few times. The V and J genes are TRBV7-2 and TRBJ1-5, with D unresolved. V dropped 5 bases and J dropped 1 base, with 9 bases sitting between them. The germline CDR1 and CDR2 sequences are SGHTA and FQGNSA. The CDR3 is 14 amino acids. In DNA form, the CDR3 reads TGTGCCAGCAGCGCAACGGGGAGCAATCAGCCCCAGCATTTT. Its translation: CASSATGSNQPQHF.

This clonotype was picked up a small number of times. The chain links TRBV19 to TRBJ2-5; 9 nucleotides line up with TRBD1. Germline values: CDR1 LNHDA, CDR2 SQIVND (reference sequence). CDR3 size: 14 residues. V was pared by 5 bases and J by 5 bases, with 6 bases of the junction left unmatched. CDR3 in amino acids: CASSWTGEGETQYF. In DNA, the CDR3 is TGTGCCAGTAGTTGGACAGGGGAGGGGGAGACCCAGTACTTC.

This clonotype has more than one count but fewer than ten. The chain is built from TRBV5-1 and TRBJ2-3; TRBD1 might be the D (6 bases). CDR1 is SGHRS and CDR2 is YFSETQ in the germline V gene. V was shortened by 3 bases and J by 0 bases, with 11 bases between the two germline ends. This CDR3 has 15 residues. CDR3 region: CASSSWTASTDTQYF. As DNA, the CDR3 is TGCGCCAGCAGCTCCTGGACAGCCAGCACAGATACGCAGTATTTT.

In this sample, this clonotype turned up many times. This sequence joins TRBV23-1 and TRBJ2-2; a weak D match, TRBD1 (5 bases). TRBV23-1 carries the ORF label, with uncertain function. The CDR3 has 16 residues. Trimming shortened V by 5 bases and J by 2 bases, and 15 bases separated the two germline ends. The CDR3 sequence: CASSVWGPQNTGELFF. The CDR3 DNA is TGCGCCAGCAGTGTTTGGGGCCCCCAAAACACCGGGGAGCTGTTTTTT.

This clonotype was seen at least ten times. This chain joins TRBV7-3 and TRBJ1-5; TRBD1 might be the D (6 bases). Germline-derived CDR1 and CDR2 are SGHTA and FQGTGA. The CDR3 covers 13 residues. V was shortened by 4 bases and J by 7 bases, with 11 bases between the two germline ends. The DNA for the CDR3 is TGTGCCAGCAGCTCTTCAGGGGACCAGCCCCAGCATTTT. Encoded protein: CASSSSGDQPQHF.

In its sample, this clonotype was seen many times. V is TRBV7-9 and J is TRBJ2-7; possibly TRBD2 for D (5 bases). CDR1 is SEHNR and CDR2 is FQNEAQ in the germline V gene (reference sequence). V was clipped by 2 bases and J by 2 bases, with 13 bases between them. The CDR3 runs 15 residues. The CDR3 DNA follows: TGTGCCAGCAGCTTAATCGGACCGAGGGCCTACGAGCAGTACTTC. This encodes CASSLIGPRAYEQYF.

This clonotype was found many times. This chain connects TRBV12-3 or TRBV12-4 to TRBJ2-2; no reliable D call. Between the trimmed V and J ends, which lost 6 bases and 0 bases, there was a span of 14 bases. The CDR3 length is 16 residues. The CDR3 region has the DNA TGTGCCAGCAGATGGAATGGACGGCCGAACACCGGGGAGCTGTTTTTT. Translating it yields CASRWNGRPNTGELFF.

The chain is built from TRBV19 and TRBJ1-5; D is ambiguous. Trimming took off 1 base at V and 3 bases at J, with 7 bases between the two ends. The CDR3 contains 14 residues. Germline values: CDR1 LNHDA, CDR2 SQIVND (reference sequence). The CDR3 loop reads CASSIGQSNQPQHF. The CDR3, as DNA: TGTGCCAGTAGTATAGGGCAGTCCAATCAGCCCCAGCATTTT.

This clonotype came up many times. The chain links TRBV21-1 to TRBJ1-6; TRBD1 is the table's D call, not checked against the DNA. TRBV21-1 is flagged as a pseudogene. The CDR3 has 14 amino acids. This CDR3 is CASSGQGIHSPLHF. CDR3 nucleotide sequence: TGTGCCAGCAGCGGACAGGGTATTCATTCACCCCTCCACTTT.

This clonotype was counted between two and nine times. This chain links TRBV20-1 with TRBJ1-1; weak D call: TRBD1 (5 bases). Germline V gene lookup returns CDR1 DFQATT and CDR2 SNEGSKA (reference sequence). Trimming removed 3 bases from V and 2 bases from J, with 13 bases in between. This CDR3 comprises 14 residues. The CDR3 here is CSARSGAPNTEAFF. Written as DNA, the CDR3 is TGCAGTGCTAGGTCTGGGGCCCCAAACACTGAAGCTTTCTTT.

The chain links TRBV28 to TRBJ2-5; unclear D gene. The CDR3 consists of 11 residues. Trimming took off 8 bases at V and 5 bases at J, with 9 bases between the two ends. Germline V gives CDR1 MDHEN, CDR2 SYDVKM. The CDR3 DNA sequence: TGTGCCAGCGGTAGATTGGAGACCCAGTACTTC. This codes for CASGRLETQYF.

At least ten counts were recorded for this clonotype. The chain has TRBV12-3 or TRBV12-4 and TRBJ2-3; D not certain. CDR3 size: 12 residues. V was clipped by 8 bases and J by 6 bases, with 12 bases between them. Here the CDR3 reads CASGPGTDTQYF. Here the CDR3 DNA reads TGTGCCAGCGGCCCAGGTACCGATACGCAGTATTTT.

The rearrangement links TRBV12-3 or TRBV12-4 to TRBJ1-5, with 8 bases identical to TRBD1. The CDR3 is 15 amino acids. The V segment lost 1 base and the J segment 6 bases; nucleotides outside the gene matches: 5. The CDR3 protein is CASSLVQGAGQPQHF. The CDR3 nucleotides read TGTGCCAGCAGTTTAGTGCAGGGGGCAGGTCAGCCCCAGCATTTT.

This clonotype was found a few times. The CDR3 sequence: CASSRGRSYGYTF. DNA of the CDR3: TGTGCCAGTAGTCGGGGACGGTCCTATGGCTACACCTTC. The rearrangement uses TRBV19 and TRBJ1-2, with D maybe TRBD1 (5 bases). Germline V CDR1 and CDR2: LNHDA, SQIVND (reference sequence). The germline V and J ends were trimmed by 5 bases and 4 bases, with 11 bases remaining between them. This CDR3 has 13 residues.

This clonotype showed up just a few times. The chain employs TRBV20-1 and TRBJ1-1; D may be TRBD1 (5 bases). Germline CDR1 reads DFQATT; CDR2 reads SNEGSKA (reference sequence). The length of the CDR3 is 12 residues. Trimming cost V 6 bases and J 4 bases, with 12 bases left between them. This CDR3 is CSADAQGTEAFF. The CDR3, as DNA: TGCAGTGCCGACGCCCAGGGCACTGAAGCTTTCTTT.

At least ten counts were recorded for this clonotype. The chain employs TRBV28 and TRBJ2-2, with D tentatively TRBD1 (6 bases). The V end lost 6 bases, the J end lost 3 bases, and 11 bases lay between the germline ends. Germline CDR1 reads MDHEN; CDR2 reads SYDVKM. The CDR3 is 14 residues long. The CDR3 sequence: CASRGPGDTGELFF. In nucleotides, the CDR3 is TGTGCCAGCAGGGGCCCAGGGGACACCGGGGAGCTGTTTTTT.

This clonotype was seen many times. The V call is TRBV12-3 or TRBV12-4, the J call TRBJ1-1, with a possible D match to TRBD1 (5 bases). Trimming took 4 bases from V and 2 from J, leaving 14 bases between them. The CDR3 length is 15 residues. CDR3 protein: CASSSRRGFNTEAFF. Written as DNA, the CDR3 is TGTGCCAGCAGTTCCCGTAGGGGTTTTAACACTGAAGCTTTCTTT.

V usage is TRBV5-6 and J usage is TRBJ1-3, with a weak D call TRBD1 (5 bases). Germline CDR1 and CDR2: SGHDT and YYEEEE. The V and J ends lost 4 bases and 4 bases respectively, with 21 bases between them. The CDR3 consists of 17 residues. CDR3 sequence: CASSRRGRAGPGNTIYF. As DNA, the CDR3 is TGTGCCAGCAGCCGACGGGGCAGGGCAGGTCCCGGAAACACCATATATTTT.

This clonotype appeared many times. The gene calls are TRBV20-1 and TRBJ1-4; 9 bases map to TRBD1. V shed 3 bases and J 5 bases; nucleotides not matched to a gene: 1. This CDR3 has 13 amino acids. Germline V CDR1 and CDR2: DFQATT, SNEGSKA (reference sequence). The CDR3 region is CSASDRGNEKLFF. The CDR3 coding sequence is TGCAGTGCTAGCGACAGGGGGAATGAAAAACTGTTTTTT.

This clonotype has a count of ten or more. V gene TRBV12-3 or TRBV12-4 combines with J gene TRBJ2-1; D is ambiguous. Trimming took 7 bases from V and 0 from J, leaving 10 bases between them. The CDR3 contains 14 residues. DNA of the CDR3: TGTGCCAGCACGGAGTCATCCTCCTACAATGAGCAGTTCTTC. It encodes CASTESSSYNEQFF.

This clonotype has ten or more counts. The rearrangement joins TRBV9 to TRBJ2-5, with D perhaps TRBD1 (6 bases). Germline assignment: CDR1 SGDLS and CDR2 YYNGEE. The CDR3 length is 14 residues. Trimming removed 0 bases at V and 5 bases at J, with 11 bases between. In DNA, the CDR3 is TGTGCCAGCAGCGTAGACAGGGCGGGTGAGACCCAGTACTTC. Translation: CASSVDRAGETQYF.